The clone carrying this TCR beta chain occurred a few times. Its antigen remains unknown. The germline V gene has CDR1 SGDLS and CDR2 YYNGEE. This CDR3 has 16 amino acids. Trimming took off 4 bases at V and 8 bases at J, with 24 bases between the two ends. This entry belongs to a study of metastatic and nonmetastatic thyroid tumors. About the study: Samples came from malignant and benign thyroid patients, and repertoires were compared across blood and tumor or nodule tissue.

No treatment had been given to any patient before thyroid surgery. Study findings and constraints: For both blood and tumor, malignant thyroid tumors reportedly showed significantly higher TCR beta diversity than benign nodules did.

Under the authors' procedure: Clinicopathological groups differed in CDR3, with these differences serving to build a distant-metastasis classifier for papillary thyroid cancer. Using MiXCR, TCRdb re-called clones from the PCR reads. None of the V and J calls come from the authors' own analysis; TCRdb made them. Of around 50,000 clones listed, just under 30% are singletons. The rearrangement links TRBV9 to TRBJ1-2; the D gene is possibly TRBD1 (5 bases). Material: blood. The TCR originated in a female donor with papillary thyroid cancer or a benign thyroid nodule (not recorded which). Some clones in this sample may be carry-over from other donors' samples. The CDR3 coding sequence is TGTGCCAGCAGCCGTCGGACGGGGCAGGCGCGGGAGGGCTACACCTTC. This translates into CASSRRTGQAREGYTF.